In this sample, the clone carrying this T cell receptor (beta chain) turned up a few times. The same CDR3 arises from other DNA sequences in this sample as well. The PCR used 60 Vbeta and 13 Jbeta primers. Libraries were prepared by immunoSEQ multiplex PCR; TCRdb keeps only in-frame clonotypes and omits some of them. This table holds some 150,000 clones, 82% found once. This CDR3 is built from 13 residues. V lost 6 bases to trimming and J lost 0 bases, with 8 bases between them. CDR1 SQVTM and CDR2 ANQGSEA come from the germline V gene. The data derive from a study of cytomegalovirus exposure and HLA in healthy donors.

The sequenced sample consisted of PBMCs. The source is a woman aged 45-60 years in good health and CMV-seropositive. The chain combines TRBV29-1 with TRBJ2-2; tentatively, D is TRBD1 (5 bases). CDR3 region: CSVGHTNTGELFF. The CDR3 coding sequence is TGCAGCGTAGGACATACGAACACCGGGGAGCTGTTTTTT.